This T cell receptor beta chain was profiled in a study of CD8 T cells in ankylosing spondylitis. TCRdb re-derived calls from the 5' RACE reads in MiXCR, one entry per CDR3 protein. Among around 180,000 distinct CDR3 sequences listed, 10% to 15% were seen once. This CDR3 contains 12 residues. The V end was cut by 6 bases, the J end by 10 bases, with 10 bases between. Per germline, CDR1 MNHEY and CDR2 SVGEGT. General study points: A TCR beta motif of several highly homologous variants seemed to mark ankylosing spondylitis blood.

Many counts were recorded for this clonotype. As yet, its antigen is unknown. The gene calls are TRBV6-2 or TRBV6-3 and TRBJ1-6; possibly TRBD1 for D (5 bases). The TCR was taken from a female donor with ankylosing spondylitis or in good health (not recorded which). Sequences were obtained from blood, either unsorted or a sorted T cell fraction (not recorded which). The CDR3 nucleotides read TGTGCCAGCAGACCAGGGCGATCACCCCTCCACTTT. Translated, it gives CASRPGRSPLHF.